A selection of T cell receptor beta chains follows, all from one sample in a study of blood T cell repertoires in COVID-19. The protocol was immunoSEQ multiplex PCR, while the TCRdb copy is restricted to in-frame clones and leaves out a portion. This table holds roughly 250,000 clones, approximately 86% found once. The source material was peripheral blood. The receptors here all came from a woman aged 80 or over with active or convalescent COVID-19. Each CDR3 is given with its conserved first and last residue. A D gene is named only where the DNA matches it firmly. Only some rows state a clone size, as once, few, many or a class for expanded clones.

j_call v_call clone_size d_call cdr3_aa cdr3_nt
TRBJ1-2 TRBV11-2 - - CASSPMGGNYGYTF TGTGCCAGCAGCCCTATGGGGGGTAACTATGGCTACACCTTC
TRBJ1-2 TRBV9 few TRBD1 CASSPLGTGAYGYTF TGTGCCAGCAGCCCACTCGGGACAGGGGCCTATGGCTACACCTTC
TRBJ2-3 TRBV5-1 - TRBD2 CASNLAGSGTDTQYF TGCGCCAGCAACTTAGCGGGGTCAGGCACAGATACGCAGTATTTT
TRBJ1-2 TRBV3-1/TRBV3-2 - - CASSQQGLKGGYTF TGTGCCAGCAGCCAACAGGGGTTGAAGGGCGGCTACACCTTC
TRBJ2-3 TRBV3-1/TRBV3-2 - - CASSQDPQHTDTQYF TGTGCCAGCAGCCAAGATCCACAGCACACAGATACGCAGTATTTT
TRBJ2-1 TRBV19 - - CASSTTGMSRNEQFF TGTGCCAGTAGTACGACCGGGATGAGCAGGAATGAGCAGTTCTTC
TRBJ2-7 TRBV10-1 - - CASSASGYEQYF TGCGCCAGCAGTGCCTCCGGCTACGAGCAGTACTTC
TRBJ2-1 TRBV3-1/TRBV3-2 - - CASSQLSHNEQFF TGTGCCAGCAGCCAGTTAAGCCACAATGAGCAGTTCTTC
TRBJ2-7 TRBV18 once - CASSPRTASGHEQYF TGTGCCAGCTCACCAAGGACAGCCTCGGGGCACGAGCAGTACTTC
TRBJ2-5 TRBV29-1 - TRBD2 CSVDLSSGMETQYF TGCAGCGTTGATTTATCTAGCGGGATGGAGACCCAGTACTTC
TRBJ2-5 TRBV11-1 - - CASSSSGGETQYF TGTGCCAGCAGCTCCTCAGGGGGGGAGACCCAGTACTTC
TRBJ1-4 TRBV28 - TRBD1 CASSYPGQGHEKLFF TGTGCCAGCAGCTACCCGGGACAGGGTCATGAAAAACTGTTTTTT
TRBJ2-5 TRBV6-5 - - CASRQRGYGQETQYF TGTGCCAGCAGGCAAAGGGGGTATGGGCAAGAGACCCAGTACTTC
TRBJ2-3 TRBV29-1 - - CSVVEEPEGTQYF TGCAGCGTTGTCGAGGAGCCCGAAGGTACGCAGTATTTT
TRBJ2-1 TRBV4-1 once - CASSQEWLAGSSYNEQFF TGCGCCAGCAGCCAAGAATGGTTGGCAGGCAGCTCCTACAATGAGCAGTTCTTC
TRBJ1-5 TRBV19 - TRBD1 CASSSTGTGGLPQHF TGTGCCAGTAGTTCGACCGGGACAGGGGGCCTGCCCCAGCATTTT
TRBJ2-7 TRBV28 - TRBD1 CASSAPTGTGRYEQYF TGTGCCAGCAGTGCCCCAACCGGGACAGGGCGATACGAGCAGTACTTC
TRBJ2-7 TRBV15 - - CATSLPTALGEQYF TGTGCCACCAGCCTCCCAACCGCGCTAGGCGAGCAGTACTTC